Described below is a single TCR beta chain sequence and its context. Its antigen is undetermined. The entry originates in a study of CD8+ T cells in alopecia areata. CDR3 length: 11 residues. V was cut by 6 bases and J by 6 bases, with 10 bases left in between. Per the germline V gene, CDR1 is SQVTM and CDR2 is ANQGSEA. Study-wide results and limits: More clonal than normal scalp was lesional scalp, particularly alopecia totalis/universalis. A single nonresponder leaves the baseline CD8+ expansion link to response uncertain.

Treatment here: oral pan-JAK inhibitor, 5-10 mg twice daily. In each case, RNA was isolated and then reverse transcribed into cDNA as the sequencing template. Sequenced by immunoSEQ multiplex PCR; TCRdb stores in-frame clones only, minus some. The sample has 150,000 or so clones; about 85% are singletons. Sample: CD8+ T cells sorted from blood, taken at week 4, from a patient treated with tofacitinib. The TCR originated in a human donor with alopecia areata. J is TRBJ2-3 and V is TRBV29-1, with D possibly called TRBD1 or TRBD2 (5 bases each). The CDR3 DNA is TGCAGCGTGGGGGATTTGGATACGCAGTATTTT. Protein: CSVGDLDTQYF.